Below, 27 T cell receptor beta chains from the same sample are listed, as sequenced in a study of PD-L1 blockade in urothelial cancer. The assay was immunoSEQ multiplex PCR, and TCRdb's table has in-frame clones only and misses some. The sample shows about 56,000 clones, roughly 85% of them seen only once. The time point denotes: pretreatment peripheral blood. Material: PBMCs, obtained around atezolizumab (anti-PD-L1) treatment. Receptors were obtained from a man aged 70-80 years with urothelial cancer.

The chain couples TRBV6-5 to TRBJ2-3; TRBD2 matches 12 bases. The germline CDR1 and CDR2 sequences are MNHEY and SVGAGI. Trimming at V came to 5 bases and at J to 7 bases, leaving 7 bases not matched to a gene. The CDR3 loop spans 15 amino acids. This CDR3 reads CASSHRLAGDHTQYF. As DNA, the CDR3 is TGTGCCAGCAGTCACCGACTAGCGGGAGATCATACGCAGTATTTT.

On this clone: A read error may explain this, as a much larger clone is one base away. The same CDR3 arises from other DNA sequences in this sample as well. This chain connects TRBV18 to TRBJ2-7; D call uncertain. V lost 6 bases and J lost 0, with 6 bases in between. The CDR3 extends over 12 amino acids. Germline V lookup: CDR1 KGHSH, CDR2 LQKENI. CDR3 bases: TGTGCCAGCTCTCCCAGCTCCTACGAGCAGTACTTC. Amino acid sequence: CASSPSSYEQYF.

This clone was detected only once. V usage is TRBV7-8 and J usage is TRBJ1-4, with 9 bases lining up with TRBD1. V shed 0 bases, J shed 2 bases, and the junction held 1 base outside the gene matches. This CDR3 has 16 residues. Germline V gene lookup returns CDR1 SGHVS and CDR2 FQNEAQ. CDR3 DNA sequence: TGTGCCAGCAGCTTAGCTGGGACAGGGACTAATGAAAAACTGTTTTTT. It codes for CASSLAGTGTNEKLFF.

The rearrangement uses TRBV30 and TRBJ2-5; no firm D call. Germline loops: CDR1 GTSNPN, CDR2 SVGIG (reference sequence). The V end was cut by 4 bases, the J end by 5 bases, with 11 bases between. The CDR3 spans 12 residues. The CDR3 DNA is TGTGCCTGGACGGAGAATAGGGAGACCCAGTACTTC. This encodes CAWTENRETQYF.

The genes are TRBV27 and TRBJ2-1; D call uncertain. This CDR3 region has 14 residues. CDR1 is MNHEY, CDR2 SMNVEV, per germline (reference sequence). The V end was cut by 5 bases, the J end by 4 bases, with 12 bases between. CDR3 nucleotide sequence: TGTGCCAGCAGTCAGATGTTCCCTTACAATGAGCAGTTCTTC. It translates to CASSQMFPYNEQFF.

Of note for this clone: It is unclear where the CDR3 begins or ends on the DNA, so no DNA is shown, and the CDR3 is as TCRdb lists it. CDR3 region: CASRFGTGTSGIFF. J is TRBJ2-1 and V is TRBV28; TRBD2, as called in the table, went unchecked against the DNA. The CDR3 has 14 amino acids, counting both end residues. Germline V gene lookup returns CDR1 MDHEN and CDR2 SYDVKM.

This chain uses TRBV10-1 with TRBJ2-3; 7 nucleotides match TRBD2. The CDR3 has 15 residues. CDR1 is WNHNN, CDR2 SYGVQD, per germline (reference sequence). J gave up 0 bases and V 8 bases, and 8 bases lay outside the gene matches. Here the CDR3 reads CASPPSGSSTDTQYF. The CDR3, as DNA: TGCGCCAGCCCTCCTAGCGGCTCTAGCACAGATACGCAGTATTTT.

Details on this clone: In the same sample, other DNA sequences code for this CDR3. The V gene is TRBV2, the J gene TRBJ2-7; D gene uncertain. Trimming pared 0 bases from V and 0 bases from J, leaving 9 bases between. This CDR3 region has 15 residues. Germline CDR1 SNHLY, CDR2 FYNNEI. Here the CDR3 DNA reads TGTGCCAGCAGTGAAGCCACGGGTAGCTCCTACGAGCAGTACTTC. This codes for CASSEATGSSYEQYF.

There are a few counts of this clone. The rearrangement links TRBV6-1 to TRBJ2-7; D is unclear. Germline V CDR1 and CDR2: MNHNS, SASEGT. The length of the CDR3 is 13 residues. Trimming stripped 7 bases from V and 0 bases from J, with 10 bases between. Here the CDR3 reads CASTGETSYEQYF. CDR3 DNA: TGTGCCAGCACCGGAGAGACCTCCTACGAGCAGTACTTC.

This clone was counted once. This chain connects TRBV18 to TRBJ2-7; D call uncertain. Germline values: CDR1 KGHSH, CDR2 LQKENI. V shed 3 bases and J shed 2 bases, with 11 bases lying between them. CDR3 length equals 14 residues. The CDR3 DNA reads TGTGCCAGCTCACCGAGGCAGAACCCCTACGAGCAGTACTTC. The encoded protein is CASSPRQNPYEQYF.

The V gene is TRBV10-3, the J gene TRBJ1-1; the D gene is possibly TRBD1 (6 bases). Per the germline V gene, CDR1 is ENHRY and CDR2 is SYGVKD. V lost 5 bases and J lost 3, with 13 bases in between. This CDR3 is 14 amino acids long. As DNA, the CDR3 is TGTGCCATCAGTCAGAGACAGGACCACACTGAAGCTTTCTTT. Translated: CAISQRQDHTEAFF.

The V and J genes are TRBV5-1 and TRBJ2-7, with TRBD2 identical over 11 bases. The junction had 7 bases not matched to a gene; V was cut back by 4 bases and J by 7 bases. The CDR3 totals 14 residues. Germline CDR1 SGHRS, CDR2 YFSETQ. CDR3 region: CASSISGRAGEQYF. The CDR3 nucleotides are TGCGCCAGCAGCATTAGCGGGAGGGCGGGAGAGCAGTACTTC.

V gene TRBV10-3 combines with J gene TRBJ2-5, with 7 bases identical to TRBD1. Germline-derived CDR1 and CDR2 are ENHRY and SYGVKD. The trim removed 7 bases at V and 2 bases at J, leaving 4 bases unmatched. The CDR3 spans 13 residues. The CDR3 loop is CAIKEGAQETQYF. The CDR3 nucleotides read TGTGCCATCAAAGAGGGGGCGCAAGAGACCCAGTACTTC.

This rearrangement joins TRBV2 to TRBJ2-1; a possible D gene is TRBD1 (6 bases). The CDR3 loop spans 14 amino acids. Germline-derived CDR1 and CDR2 are SNHLY and FYNNEI. V was shortened by 7 bases and J by 2 bases, with 12 bases between the two germline ends. CDR3 nucleotide sequence: TGTGCCAGCAATATACAGGGAACCTACAATGAGCAGTTCTTC. This encodes CASNIQGTYNEQFF.

The V gene is TRBV5-4, the J gene TRBJ2-1; no firm D call. V gave up 3 bases and J gave up 7 bases, with 14 bases separating them. CDR1 SGHNT and CDR2 YYREEE come from the germline V gene (reference sequence). The CDR3 has 14 residues. Here the CDR3 DNA reads TGTGCCAGCAGCTCCAACAGCCAAGGAAATGAGCAGTTCTTC. Translating it yields CASSSNSQGNEQFF.

The chain recombines TRBV18 with TRBJ2-1, with D perhaps TRBD2 (5 bases). Germline V gene sequence: CDR1 KGHSH, CDR2 LQKENI. The CDR3 has 13 residues. Trimming shortened V by 5 bases and J by 3 bases, and 8 bases separated the two germline ends. The CDR3 loop is CASSSRDYNEQFF. DNA of the CDR3: TGTGCCAGCTCATCCCGGGACTACAATGAGCAGTTCTTC.

The rearrangement joins TRBV5-1 to TRBJ2-5; TRBD2 matches at 8 bases. This CDR3 region has 14 residues. CDR1 and CDR2 from the germline V gene are SGHRS and YFSETQ. The V gene end was trimmed by 4 bases and the J gene end by 2 bases; junction bases not matched to a gene: 4. The CDR3 region is CASSPGGQQETQYF. CDR3 in DNA: TGCGCCAGCAGCCCGGGGGGGCAACAAGAGACCCAGTACTTC.

V is TRBV27 and J is TRBJ2-1, with D possibly TRBD2 on 6 matching bases. The V end lost 0 bases, the J end lost 6 bases, and 15 bases lay between the germline ends. Germline lookup yields CDR1 MNHEY and CDR2 SMNVEV (reference sequence). There are 16 residues in the CDR3. DNA of the CDR3: TGTGCCAGCAGTTTATCGACGGGAGAGTCGGGCAATGAGCAGTTCTTC. It translates to CASSLSTGESGNEQFF.

The chain employs TRBV5-6 and TRBJ1-2; possible D gene TRBD1, 6 bases. The V end lost 0 bases, the J end lost 5 bases, and 11 bases lay between the germline ends. Per germline, CDR1 SGHDT and CDR2 YYEEEE. The CDR3 length is 14 residues. CDR3 protein: CASSLAGRGYGYTF. For the CDR3, the DNA is TGTGCCAGCAGCTTGGCGGGCAGGGGATATGGCTACACCTTC. Supplemented by reference TRBV5-6 and TRBJ1-2, the full variable domain reads DAGVTQSPTHLIKTRGQQVTLRCSPKSGHDTVSWYQQALGQGPQFIFQYYEEEERQRGNFPDRFSGHQFPNYSSELNVNALLLGDSALYLCASSLAGRGYGYTFGSGTRLTVV.

The V gene is TRBV6-5, the J gene TRBJ2-2, with TRBD2 as a possible D gene (6 bases). CDR1 MNHEY and CDR2 SVGAGI come from the germline V gene. V was trimmed by 2 bases and J by 5 bases, leaving 6 bases between them. CDR3 size: 13 residues. CDR3 sequence (DNA): TGTGCCAGCAGTTACGGGGGGACCGGGGAGCTGTTTTTT. Protein: CASSYGGTGELFF.

V and J are TRBV11-2 and TRBJ2-1; possible D gene TRBD2, 6 bases. Germline V CDR1 and CDR2: SGHAT, FQNNGV. The CDR3 is 17 amino acids. V was clipped by 5 bases and J by 1 base, with 18 bases between them. The DNA of the CDR3 is TGTGCCAGCAGCCCCCCTACTGGCGGGGCATCCTACAATGAGCAGTTCTTC. Its protein product is CASSPPTGGASYNEQFF.

This chain connects TRBV7-9 to TRBJ2-1; D gene unclear. The germline gives CDR1 SEHNR, CDR2 FQNEAQ (reference sequence). The ends were cut back, 2 bases at V and 6 bases at J, with 11 bases in the middle. The CDR3 runs to 14 residues. The CDR3 coding sequence is TGTGCCAGCAGCTTACTCAAAGCAACCAATGAGCAGTTCTTC. Translated: CASSLLKATNEQFF.

The genes are TRBV20-1 and TRBJ2-5, with D possibly matching TRBD1 (6 bases). This CDR3 has 11 residues. Trimming pared 2 bases from V and 5 bases from J, leaving 6 bases between. Germline V gene lookup returns CDR1 DFQATT and CDR2 SNEGSKA (reference sequence). The CDR3 DNA sequence: TGCAGTGCTAGACAGGGGGAGACCCAGTACTTC. Its protein is CSARQGETQYF.

This chain joins TRBV2 and TRBJ2-7; 8 bases line up with TRBD2. V lost 1 base, J lost 7 bases, and 3 bases stayed unmatched. The germline V gene encodes CDR1 SNHLY and CDR2 FYNNEI. This CDR3 is 13 amino acids long. The CDR3 DNA reads TGTGCCAGCAGTGAAGATTTAGCGGGAGAGCAGTACTTC. Encoded protein: CASSEDLAGEQYF.

The J gene is TRBJ1-2, the V gene TRBV6-1; the match to TRBD1 covers 11 bases. CDR3 length equals 15 residues. Per germline, CDR1 MNHNS and CDR2 SASEGT. Trimming at V came to 4 bases and at J to 2 bases, leaving 3 bases not matched to a gene. Here the CDR3 DNA reads TGTGCCAGCAGTGCCCGGACAGGGGGCAACTATGGCTACACCTTC. This gives the protein CASSARTGGNYGYTF.

The chain employs TRBV19 and TRBJ1-1; no reliable D call. CDR1 is LNHDA and CDR2 is SQIVND in the germline V gene (reference sequence). CDR3 length equals 12 residues. V lost 4 bases to trimming and J lost 6 bases, with 9 bases between them. CDR3 nucleotide sequence: TGTGCCAGTAGTACCCCGGTTGCTGAAGCTTTCTTT. This sequence encodes CASSTPVAEAFF. Drawing the rest from reference TRBV19 and TRBJ1-1, the complete variable domain is DGGITQSPKYLFRKEGQNVTLSCEQNLNHDAMYWYRQDPGQGLRLIYYSQIVNDFQKGDIAEGYSVSREKKESFPLTVTSAQKNPTAFYLCASSTPVAEAFFGQGTRLTVV.

This clone has a single count. V is TRBV9 and J is TRBJ1-4; D gene ambiguous. Germline CDR1 reads SGDLS; CDR2 reads YYNGEE. V was clipped by 0 bases and J by 7 bases, with 7 bases between them. This CDR3 spans 13 amino acids. The chain's CDR3 is CASSVGPSEKLFF. The CDR3 coding sequence is TGTGCCAGCAGCGTAGGGCCTAGTGAAAAACTGTTTTTT.